These T cell receptor beta chains were read from a single sample in a study of T-cell memory formation after mild COVID-19. MiXCR was run by TCRdb on the 5' RACE reads, yielding one entry per CDR3 protein. The repertoire holds about 110,000 distinct CDR3 sequences, with about 18% as singletons. The sequenced sample consisted of PBMCs or a T cell subset sorted from them (not recorded which). The receptor set was obtained from an adult woman who had mild COVID-19 (a few samples of this study predate the infection). Cell type and time point are not known. Each CDR3 is given with its conserved first and last residue. The D gene is left open where the match is weak. Clone sizes are given selectively: once, few, many, or a class where the clone is expanded.

>few|-|TRBJ1-2|TRBV28
CASRKGPYTF
TGTGCCAGCAGGAAAGGACCCTACACCTTC
>medium-sized|-|TRBJ2-7|TRBV6-5
CASSYSADSSYEQYF
TGTGCCAGCAGTTACTCGGCGGACAGCTCCTACGAGCAGTACTTC
>-|-|TRBJ1-2|TRBV5-1
CASSLGHDGYTF
TGCGCCAGCAGCTTGGGCCATGATGGCTACACCTTC
>-|-|TRBJ2-1|TRBV3-1
CASSQDRGSSYNEQFF
TGTGCCAGCAGCCAAGATAGGGGGAGCTCCTACAATGAGCAGTTCTTC
>-|-|TRBJ1-2|TRBV30
CAWSVKRGGLLDGYTF
TGTGCCTGGAGTGTCAAGCGGGGGGGACTCCTAGATGGCTACACCTTC
>few|-|TRBJ1-1|TRBV20-1
CSARDPAGNTEAFF
TGCAGTGCTAGAGATCCGGCCGGCAACACTGAAGCTTTCTTT
>few|-|TRBJ1-5|TRBV24-1
CATSETGGQPQHF
TGTGCCACCAGTGAGACCGGGGGTCAGCCCCAGCATTTT
>-|-|TRBJ1-4|TRBV20-1
CSARPQGVGEKLFF
TGCAGTGCTAGGCCGCAGGGTGTAGGAGAAAAACTGTTTTTT
>few|TRBD2|TRBJ2-7|TRBV4-1
CASSPRGAASPYEQYF
TGCGCCAGCAGCCCGCGGGGGGCGGCCTCACCCTACGAGCAGTACTTC
>-|-|TRBJ2-5|TRBV5-1
CASSPHAGLGGGTALEETQYF
TGCGCCAGCAGCCCACATGCGGGGCTGGGCGGGGGGACAGCCTTAGAAGAGACCCAGTACTTC
>-|-|TRBJ2-3|TRBV27
CASSVLVPDTQYF
TGTGCCAGCAGCGTCCTCGTCCCCGATACGCAGTATTTT
>-|-|TRBJ2-3|TRBV4-2
CASSDPNPTDTQYF
TGTGCCAGCAGCGACCCCAATCCCACAGATACGCAGTATTTT
>few|-|TRBJ2-7|TRBV5-6
CASSLGTEPYEQYF
TGTGCCAGCAGCTTGGGCACGGAACCCTACGAGCAGTACTTC
>-|-|TRBJ2-7|TRBV27
CASGTLSDEQYF
TGTGCCAGCGGGACCCTCTCCGACGAGCAGTACTTC
>few|TRBD1|TRBJ2-7|TRBV25-1
CASSGPGGDWEQYF
TGTGCCAGCAGTGGGCCAGGGGGAGATTGGGAGCAGTACTTC
>-|-|TRBJ1-2|TRBV10-2
CASSEGEGIGHYGYTF
TGCGCCAGCAGTGAGGGTGAAGGAATCGGGCACTATGGCTACACCTTC
>many|TRBD1|TRBJ1-5|TRBV12-3/TRBV12-4
CASSRGGNQPQHF
TGTGCCAGCAGCAGGGGGGGGAACCAGCCCCAGCATTTT
>few|TRBD2|TRBJ2-7|TRBV12-3/TRBV12-4
CASSGTSGGFYEQYF
TGTGCCAGCAGCGGGACTAGCGGGGGGTTCTACGAGCAGTACTTC
>-|TRBD2|TRBJ2-3|TRBV11-2
CASSGLAGGATRGDTQYF
TGTGCCAGCAGTGGACTAGCGGGAGGCGCTACCCGGGGAGATACGCAGTATTTT
>few|-|TRBJ2-3|TRBV6-4
CASSADSTDTQYF
TGTGCCAGCAGCGCCGACAGCACAGATACGCAGTATTTT
>-|-|TRBJ2-1|TRBV29-1
CSVEGQRPRDEQFF
TGCAGCGTTGAAGGACAGAGGCCTAGGGATGAGCAGTTCTTC
>-|-|TRBJ2-7|TRBV7-9
CASSSASSDEQYF
TGTGCCAGCAGCTCGGCGAGCTCCGACGAGCAGTACTTC
>-|TRBD1|TRBJ1-1|TRBV2
CASSDRRGPNTEAFF
TGTGCCAGCAGCGACCGCAGGGGGCCGAACACTGAAGCTTTCTTT